A selection of T cell receptor beta chains follows, all from one sample in a study of yellow fever vaccine responses in identical twins. TCRdb called the RT-PCR reads again in MiXCR, with one record for every CDR3 protein. This table has 30,000 to 40,000 distinct CDR3 sequences, about 61% appearing once. Sequences were derived from T cells from blood (PBMCs), unsorted or a sorted subset (not recorded which), sampled before or after yellow fever vaccination (not recorded which). Receptors were obtained from a woman aged 18-35 years who received the yellow fever vaccine. CDR3s include the opening cysteine and the closing phenylalanine or tryptophan. A D gene is named only where the DNA matches it firmly. Size is omitted from some rows. Given values are once, few, many or a class for expanded clones.

D | size | J | V | DNA | CDR3
. | . | TRBJ2-1 | TRBV20-1 | TGCAGTGCACGGCCTCCTTACAATGAGCAGTTCTTC | CSARPPYNEQFF
. | . | TRBJ2-3 | TRBV28 | TGTGCCAGCAGTTGGGATACGCAGTATTTT | CASSWDTQYF
. | few | TRBJ1-2 | TRBV18 | TGTGCCAGCTCACCAACGGGGGGCCAGGGCTATGGCTACACCTTC | CASSPTGGQGYGYTF
. | . | TRBJ2-3 | TRBV20-1 | TGCAGTGCTAGAAGAGGCCAAAGTAAGACAGATACGCAGTATTTT | CSARRGQSKTDTQYF
. | few | TRBJ2-3 | TRBV11-2 | TGTGCCAGCAGCTTAGGATTAGCGTCCACAGATACGCAGTATTTT | CASSLGLASTDTQYF
. | . | TRBJ2-1 | TRBV28 | TGTGCCAGCAATCAATTATCCCCTGCTGAGCAGTTCTTC | CASNQLSPAEQFF
. | few | TRBJ2-3 | TRBV10-3 | TGTGCCATCAGCAGAGATAGTGCAGATACGCAGTATTTT | CAISRDSADTQYF
. | few | TRBJ2-3 | TRBV11-3 | TGTGCCAGCAGCCAGGCGCTGCGGGGCTCCACAGATACGCAGTATTTT | CASSQALRGSTDTQYF
. | . | TRBJ1-1 | TRBV2 | TGTGCCAGCAGTGAAAGGGCTAAGAACACTGAAGCTTTCTTT | CASSERAKNTEAFF
TRBD1 | . | TRBJ2-2 | TRBV23-1 | TGCGCCAGCAACGTCAACCGGGACAGCCATCCGAGAACCGGGGAGCTGTTTTTT | CASNVNRDSHPRTGELFF
. | . | TRBJ2-1 | TRBV11-1 | TGTGCCAGCAGCTTAGATGACTTCTATGAGCAGTTCTTC | CASSLDDFYEQFF
TRBD2 | few | TRBJ2-2 | TRBV12-3/TRBV12-4 | TGTGCCAGCAGTCTGGCGGGACTAAACACCGGGGAGCTGTTTTTT | CASSLAGLNTGELFF
. | . | TRBJ1-5 | TRBV3-1 | TGTGCCAGCAGCCACGGTGGAAATCAGCCCCAGCATTTT | CASSHGGNQPQHF
TRBD1 | . | TRBJ1-2 | TRBV18 | TGTGCCAGCTCTCCCGCTACAGGGGGAGGTAACTATGGCTACACCTTC | CASSPATGGGNYGYTF
TRBD1 | . | TRBJ2-3 | TRBV19 | TGTGCCAGTAGTATTCGACAGGGCGGCACAGATACGCAGTATTTT | CASSIRQGGTDTQYF
. | . | TRBJ2-7 | TRBV11-1 | TGTGCCAGCAGCCCGCCTCTTGCGGACGAGCAGTACTTC | CASSPPLADEQYF
. | . | TRBJ2-1 | TRBV2 | TGTGCCAGTAGGGGGAGGGAGCAGTTCTTC | CASRGREQFF
TRBD1 | . | TRBJ1-1 | TRBV6-1 | TGTGCCAGCAGGACAGGGTGGCCCACTGAAGCTTTCTTT | CASRTGWPTEAFF
. | . | TRBJ1-1 | TRBV2 | TGTGCCAGCAGTGAAGAGTGGCCGGGGATCCCTGAAGCTTTCTTT | CASSEEWPGIPEAFF
TRBD2 | . | TRBJ2-3 | TRBV7-3 | TGTGCCAGCAGCTTAACTAGCGGGGACACAGATACGCAGTATTTT | CASSLTSGDTDTQYF
TRBD1 | once | TRBJ2-5 | TRBV29-1 | TGCAGCGTTGGCAGGGGGTGGCAAGAGACCCAGTACTTC | CSVGRGWQETQYF
. | few | TRBJ1-1 | TRBV12-3/TRBV12-4 | TGTGCCAGCAGTTTATACGGGGGCACTGAAGCTTTCTTT | CASSLYGGTEAFF
TRBD2 | . | TRBJ2-1 | TRBV19 | TGTGCCAGTAGTACCTCCACTAGCGGGAGACAGCAGTTCTTC | CASSTSTSGRQQFF
. | . | TRBJ2-7 | TRBV10-3 | TGTGCCATCAGTGAGAACCGGCCGGGGGCGTTGGCCTACGAGCAGTACTTC | CAISENRPGALAYEQYF
. | . | TRBJ2-5 | TRBV12-3/TRBV12-4 | TGTGCCAGCAGTTTACAGCAGGGCCACTTCGAGGACCAGTACTTC | CASSLQQGHFEDQYF
. | few | TRBJ1-1 | TRBV5-1 | TGCGCCAGCAGCTTGTCAGGAGTGAACACTGAAGCTTTCTTT | CASSLSGVNTEAFF
TRBD2 | few | TRBJ2-3 | TRBV7-3 | TGTGCCAGCAGCTTAAGCGTAGCGGGGGACCTCATAGAGCCCACAGATACGCAGTATTTT | CASSLSVAGDLIEPTDTQYF
. | . | TRBJ1-6 | TRBV18 | TGTGCCAGCTCACCACTGGACTCCTATAATTCACCCCTCCACTTT | CASSPLDSYNSPLHF
TRBD2 | few | TRBJ2-1 | TRBV5-6 | TGTGCCAGCAGCCCTTGGAGACTAGCGGTAAATGAGCAGTTCTTC | CASSPWRLAVNEQFF
TRBD1 | . | TRBJ2-6 | TRBV6-1 | TGTGCCAGCAGTGTAACTTCCGGGACAGGAACGCTAGGGGCCAACGTCCTGACTTTC | CASSVTSGTGTLGANVLTF
. | . | TRBJ2-3 | TRBV5-6 | TGTGCCAGCAGCAGGGGACCCCTAAGTACGGATACGCAGTATTTT | CASSRGPLSTDTQYF
TRBD2 | . | TRBJ2-3 | TRBV13 | TGTGCCAGCAGCTTAGGCTCTCGCGGGAGTTCAGATACGCAGTATTTT | CASSLGSRGSSDTQYF
. | . | TRBJ2-2 | TRBV11-1 | TGTGCCAGCAGCTCCCTGGGCCCGAACACCGGGGAGCTGTTTTTT | CASSSLGPNTGELFF
. | . | TRBJ2-3 | TRBV13 | TGTGCCAGCAGCCGGGGGTCTCCTAGCACAGATACGCAGTATTTT | CASSRGSPSTDTQYF
. | . | TRBJ2-3 | TRBV9 | TGTGCCAGCAGCGTAGCCACAGATACGCAGTATTTT | CASSVATDTQYF
. | . | TRBJ1-6 | TRBV5-1 | TGCGCCAGCAGCCCCGGACAGAGCGGCTCACCCCTCCACTTT | CASSPGQSGSPLHF
. | . | TRBJ2-2 | TRBV11-3 | TGTGCCAGCAGCTTCGGGGGGCCGAACACCGGGGAGCTGTTTTTT | CASSFGGPNTGELFF
TRBD1 | . | TRBJ1-2 | TRBV20-1 | TGCAGTGCTAGCTTGGGACAGGGGATAGGTGGCTACACCTTC | CSASLGQGIGGYTF
. | . | TRBJ1-6 | TRBV20-1 | TGCAGTGCTAGTAGAGTACTGGATAATTCACCCCTCCACTTT | CSASRVLDNSPLHF
TRBD1 | few | TRBJ2-4 | TRBV20-1 | TGCAGTGCATCCGAACAGGGGATCGTGAACATTCAGTACTTC | CSASEQGIVNIQYF
TRBD2 | . | TRBJ2-3 | TRBV2 | TGTGCCAGCAGTGATAAATTAGCGGGGGGCTATGCAGATACGCAGTATTTT | CASSDKLAGGYADTQYF
. | . | TRBJ2-4 | TRBV5-1 | TGCGCCAGCAGCCTGGATGGGGACACAGTGAACATTCAGTACTTC | CASSLDGDTVNIQYF